This entry features one TCR beta chain sequence. The record originates from a study of CD8 T cells in ankylosing spondylitis. TCRdb used MiXCR to reprocess the 5' RACE reads, holding one entry per CDR3 protein. Here the sample spans 200,000 to 250,000 distinct CDR3 sequences, over 9.5% being singletons. Sequencing used blood, either unsorted or a sorted T cell fraction (not recorded which). This sequence originates from a male donor with ankylosing spondylitis or in good health (not recorded which).

The CDR3, as DNA: TGTGCCAGCAGCTTAGCGGGATCAGGGGAACGCTCACCCCTCCACTTT. As protein: CASSLAGSGERSPLHF. The chain has TRBV7-3 and TRBJ1-6; possible D gene TRBD1, 6 bases. Trimming cost V 2 bases and J 10 bases, with 18 bases left between them. The CDR3 spans 16 residues. Germline V gene data show CDR1 as SGHTA and CDR2 as FQGTGA.